There are a few counts of the clone carrying this T cell receptor (beta chain). The data belong to a study of blood T cell repertoires in COVID-19. Study-level information: Acute-phase and convalescent COVID-19 samples originated in the United States, Italy and Spain. Sources were T cells, B-cell-depleted T cells, or PBMCs; the material itself was cDNA or gDNA.

Original handling: Nucleated cell counts were estimated from reference gene primer amplification. Method: immunoSEQ multiplex PCR; TCRdb's copy keeps in-frame clones and lacks some. From that table come the V and J calls and clone size; the DNA was used to work out D and trimming. The repertoire holds roughly 63,000 clones, with roughly 78% as singletons. V dropped 6 bases and J dropped 3 bases, with 15 bases sitting between them. The CDR3 is 14 amino acids. Germline V gene sequence: CDR1 SGHDT, CDR2 YYEEEE. This chain uses TRBV5-6 with TRBJ1-1; D is possibly TRBD1 (5 bases). This TCR was sampled from a human donor in a cohort sampled during active COVID-19. The sequenced material came from peripheral blood. CDR3 nucleotide sequence: TGTGCCAGCAAGTCATTAAGGGGCCACACTGAAGCTTTCTTT. Its protein product is CASKSLRGHTEAFF.